One sample yielded the 2 T cell receptor beta chains listed below, sequenced in a study of blood T cell repertoires in COVID-19 (dated by TCRdb to about 2020). The method was the immunoSEQ multiplex PCR assay. TCRdb obtained this table from immuneACCESS and retained in-frame rearrangements with V and J assigned. These tables miss some clones; where compared with another copy, unresolved V genes account for less than half of the shortfall, and the remainder is unexplained. The table for this sample lists under 200,000 clones; 90% of them were counted only once. Approximately 0.5% of the sample is in the top ten clones. The sequenced material came from peripheral blood. The source of these receptors is a man aged 50-60 years with acute or convalescent COVID-19.

The rearrangement links TRBV11-2 to TRBJ1-2; tentative D call: TRBD1 (6 bases). The germline V gene encodes CDR1 SGHAT and CDR2 FQNNGV. The V and J ends lost 1 base and 5 bases respectively, with 11 bases between them. CDR3 length: 14 residues. The CDR3, as DNA: TGTGCCAGCAGCTTAGCAAGGACAGCGTATGGCTACACCTTC. It specifies CASSLARTAYGYTF.

The V call is TRBV15, the J call TRBJ2-2; 7 bases fit TRBD1. The CDR3 spans 16 residues. The trim removed 1 base at V and 2 bases at J, leaving 4 bases unmatched. Germline loops: CDR1 LNHNV, CDR2 YYDKDF (reference sequence). The CDR3 here is CATSRGGTANTGELFF. The CDR3 coding sequence is TGTGCCACCAGCAGAGGTGGGACAGCTAACACCGGGGAGCTGTTTTTT.